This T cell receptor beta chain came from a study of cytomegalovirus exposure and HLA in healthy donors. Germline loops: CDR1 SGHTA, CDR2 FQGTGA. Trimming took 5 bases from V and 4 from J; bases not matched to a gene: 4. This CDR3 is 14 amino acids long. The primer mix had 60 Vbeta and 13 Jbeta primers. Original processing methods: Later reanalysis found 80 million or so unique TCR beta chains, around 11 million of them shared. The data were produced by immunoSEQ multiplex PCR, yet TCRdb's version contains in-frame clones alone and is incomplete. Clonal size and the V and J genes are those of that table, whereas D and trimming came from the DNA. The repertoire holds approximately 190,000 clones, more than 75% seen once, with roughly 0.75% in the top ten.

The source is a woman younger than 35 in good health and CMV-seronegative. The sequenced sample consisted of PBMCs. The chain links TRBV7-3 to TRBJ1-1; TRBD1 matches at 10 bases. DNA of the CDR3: TGTGCCAGCAGCCGCGGGACAGGGGTCACTGAAGCTTTCTTT. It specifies CASSRGTGVTEAFF.